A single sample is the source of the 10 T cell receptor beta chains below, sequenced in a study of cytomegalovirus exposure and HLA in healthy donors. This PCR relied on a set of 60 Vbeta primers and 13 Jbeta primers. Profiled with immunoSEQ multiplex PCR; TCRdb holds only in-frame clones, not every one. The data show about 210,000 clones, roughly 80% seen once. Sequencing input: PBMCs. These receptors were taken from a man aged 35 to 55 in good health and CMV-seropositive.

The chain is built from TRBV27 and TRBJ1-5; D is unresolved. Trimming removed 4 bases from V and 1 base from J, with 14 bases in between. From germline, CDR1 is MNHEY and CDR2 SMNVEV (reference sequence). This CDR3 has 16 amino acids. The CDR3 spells CASSSGEGWSNQPQHF. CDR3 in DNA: TGTGCCAGCAGTTCCGGGGAGGGATGGAGCAATCAGCCCCAGCATTTT.

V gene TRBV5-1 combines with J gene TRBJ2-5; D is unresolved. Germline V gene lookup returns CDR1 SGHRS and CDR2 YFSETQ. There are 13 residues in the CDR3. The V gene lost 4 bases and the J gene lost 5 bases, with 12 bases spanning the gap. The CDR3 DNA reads TGCGCCAGCAGCCGGTGGGCAGGTGAGACCCAGTACTTC. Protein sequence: CASSRWAGETQYF.

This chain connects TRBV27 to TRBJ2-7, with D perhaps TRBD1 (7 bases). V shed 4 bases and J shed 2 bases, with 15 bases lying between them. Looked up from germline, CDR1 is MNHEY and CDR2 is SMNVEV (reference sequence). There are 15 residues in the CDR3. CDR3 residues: CASSWRGPPTYEQYF. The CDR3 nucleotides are TGTGCCAGCAGTTGGAGGGGGCCTCCTACCTACGAGCAGTACTTC.

This CDR3 is CASSPGPVLDTQYF. Written as DNA, the CDR3 is TGTGCCAGCAGTCCAGGCCCGGTCTTGGATACGCAGTATTTT. The rearrangement joins TRBV6-1 to TRBJ2-3; D remains unclear. Trimming took 5 bases from V and 6 from J, leaving 15 bases between them. The CDR3 sequence is 14 residues long. Germline V gene data show CDR1 as MNHNS and CDR2 as SASEGT.

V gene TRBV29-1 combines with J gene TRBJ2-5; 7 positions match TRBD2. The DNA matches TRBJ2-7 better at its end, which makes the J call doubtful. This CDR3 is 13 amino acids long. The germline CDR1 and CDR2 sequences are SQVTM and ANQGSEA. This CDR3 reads CSVCKWEGREQYF. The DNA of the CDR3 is TGCAGCGTTTGTAAGTGGGAGGGCCGCGAGCAGTACTTC.

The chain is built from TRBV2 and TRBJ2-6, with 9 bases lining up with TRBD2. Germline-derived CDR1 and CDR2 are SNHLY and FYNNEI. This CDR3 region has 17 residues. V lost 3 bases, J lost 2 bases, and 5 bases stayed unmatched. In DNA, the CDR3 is TGTGCCAGCAGTGATCTAGCGGGACTAACTGGGGCCAACGTCCTGACTTTC. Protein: CASSDLAGLTGANVLTF.

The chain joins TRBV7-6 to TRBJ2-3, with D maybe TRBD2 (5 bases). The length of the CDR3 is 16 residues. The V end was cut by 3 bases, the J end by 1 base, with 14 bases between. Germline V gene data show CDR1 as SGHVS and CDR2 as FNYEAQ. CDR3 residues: CASSLSREWGTDTQYF. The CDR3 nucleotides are TGTGCCAGCAGCTTGTCCCGGGAATGGGGCACAGATACGCAGTATTTT. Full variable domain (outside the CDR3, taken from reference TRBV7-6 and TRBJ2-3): GAGVSQSPRYKVTKRGQDVALRCDPISGHVSLYWYRQALGQGPEFLTYFNYEAQQDKSGLPNDRFSAERPEGSISTLTIQRTEQRDSAMYRCASSLSREWGTDTQYFGPGTRLTVL.

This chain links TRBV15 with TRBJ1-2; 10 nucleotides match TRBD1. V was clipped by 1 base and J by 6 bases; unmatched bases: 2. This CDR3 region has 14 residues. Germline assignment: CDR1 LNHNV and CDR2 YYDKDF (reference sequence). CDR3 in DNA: TGTGCCACCAGCAGAGCCGGGACAGGGGATGGCTACACCTTC. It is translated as CATSRAGTGDGYTF.

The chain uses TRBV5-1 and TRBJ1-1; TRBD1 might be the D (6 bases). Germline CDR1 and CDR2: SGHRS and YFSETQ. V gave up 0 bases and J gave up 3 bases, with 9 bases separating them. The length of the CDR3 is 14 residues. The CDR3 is CASSLVAGDTEAFF. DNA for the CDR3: TGCGCCAGCAGCTTGGTAGCAGGGGACACTGAAGCTTTCTTT.

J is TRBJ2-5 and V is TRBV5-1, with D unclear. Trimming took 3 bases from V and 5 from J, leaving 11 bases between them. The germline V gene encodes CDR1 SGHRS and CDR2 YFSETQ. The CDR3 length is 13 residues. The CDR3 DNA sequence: TGCGCCAGCAGCTCTCTAAGCCGGGAGACCCAGTACTTC. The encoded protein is CASSSLSRETQYF.